The 11 T cell receptor beta chains listed next were all sequenced from one sample in a study of blood T cell repertoires in COVID-19. Generated by immunoSEQ multiplex PCR, the TCRdb table keeps only in-frame clones and is missing some. Of over 200,000 clones in the sample, about nine tenths were seen once. The sample was peripheral blood. Every receptor here comes from a man aged 25 to 40 who had recovered from COVID-19.

This clone has a single count. J is TRBJ1-6 and V is TRBV10-3; 7 nucleotides match TRBD1. The CDR3 contains 14 residues. Germline V lookup: CDR1 ENHRY, CDR2 SYGVKD. V was clipped by 6 bases and J by 8 bases; unmatched bases: 7. The CDR3: CAIRTGTDDSPLHF. The CDR3 coding sequence is TGTGCCATCAGAACCGGGACAGACGATTCACCCCTCCACTTT.

The J gene is TRBJ2-7, the V gene TRBV5-1, with D possibly matching TRBD1 (7 bases). Deletions cut 0 bases from V and 3 bases from J, with 13 bases between. The V gene's germline CDR1 is SGHRS and CDR2 YFSETQ. The CDR3 covers 15 residues. The CDR3 nucleotides are TGCGCCAGCAGCTTGGGGCTCCAGGGGGGCTACGAGCAGTACTTC. It specifies CASSLGLQGGYEQYF.

The J gene is TRBJ1-5, the V gene TRBV4-2; 7 bases agree with TRBD1. The CDR3 has 15 amino acids. Per the germline V gene, CDR1 is LGHNA and CDR2 is YNFKEQ. The V segment lost 3 bases and the J segment 5 bases; nucleotides outside the gene matches: 7. CDR3: CASSQGTVTHQPQHF. CDR3 DNA sequence: TGTGCCAGCAGCCAGGGGACAGTTACCCATCAGCCCCAGCATTTT.

This chain uses TRBV5-6 with TRBJ1-3; a possible D gene is TRBD1 (5 bases). V lost 0 bases to trimming and J lost 7 bases, with 17 bases between them. The germline V gene has CDR1 SGHDT and CDR2 YYEEEE. The CDR3 extends over 16 amino acids. The CDR3 here is CASSLDMAGRDNTIYF. The DNA for the CDR3 is TGTGCCAGCAGCTTGGATATGGCGGGGCGTGACAACACCATATATTTT.

The J gene is TRBJ2-7, the V gene TRBV7-9, with a weak D call TRBD2 (5 bases). Germline lookup yields CDR1 SEHNR and CDR2 FQNEAQ (reference sequence). The germline V and J ends were trimmed by 5 bases and 12 bases, with 17 bases remaining between them. This CDR3 is 12 amino acids long. CDR3 coding DNA: TGTGCCAGCAGCCTGATGGAACTAGGAAGGTACTTC. Translating gives CASSLMELGRYF.

The chain couples TRBV5-4 to TRBJ2-4; 8 bases map to TRBD2. Germline values: CDR1 SGHNT, CDR2 YYREEE (reference sequence). The CDR3 length is 14 residues. With V trimmed by 0 bases and J by 5 bases, 1 base remained unmatched. The CDR3 region is CASSLELAENIQYF. CDR3 bases: TGTGCCAGCAGCTTGGAACTAGCGGAAAACATTCAGTACTTC.

The rearrangement uses TRBV7-6 and TRBJ1-1, with no clear D. The germline V gene encodes CDR1 SGHVS and CDR2 FNYEAQ. V lost 5 bases, J lost 0 bases, and 10 bases lay in between. The CDR3 totals 14 residues. The CDR3 reads CASSPNDMNTEAFF. The CDR3 DNA is TGTGCCAGCAGCCCTAATGACATGAACACTGAAGCTTTCTTT.

The J gene is TRBJ2-5, the V gene TRBV19, with TRBD2 matching over 8 bases. This CDR3 has 14 amino acids. The junction had 6 bases not matched to a gene; V was cut back by 7 bases and J by 2 bases. Germline loops: CDR1 LNHDA, CDR2 SQIVND (reference sequence). The CDR3 DNA reads TGTGCCAGTACGGGGCGGGGGGCACAAGAGACCCAGTACTTC. It specifies CASTGRGAQETQYF.

The J gene is TRBJ1-2, the V gene TRBV19; D may be TRBD1 (5 bases). CDR3 length: 16 residues. Per the germline V gene, CDR1 is LNHDA and CDR2 is SQIVND (reference sequence). Trimming removed 3 bases from V and 4 bases from J, with 18 bases in between. CDR3 nucleotide sequence: TGTGCCAGTAGTATGGGTCAGGGCGTGGAAATCTATGGCTACACCTTC. It yields the protein CASSMGQGVEIYGYTF.

The rearrangement joins TRBV4-1 to TRBJ1-2; TRBD1 matches at 11 bases. The CDR3 covers 18 residues. The ends lost 4 bases at V and 1 base at J; junction bases unmatched: 11. Germline V gives CDR1 MGHRA, CDR2 YSYEKL. CDR3 bases: TGCGCCAGCAGCCCCGGACAGGGGGCCTCGGGTGGTAACTATGGCTACACCTTC. Translating gives CASSPGQGASGGNYGYTF.

The chain joins TRBV19 to TRBJ1-5; 9 positions agree with TRBD1. The CDR3 is made up of 14 amino acids. Unmatched junction bases numbered 10, after V lost 10 bases and J lost 6 bases. Germline V gene lookup returns CDR1 LNHDA and CDR2 SQIVND (reference sequence). The CDR3, as DNA: TGTGCCACTACGGACAGGGGATATATTCAGCCCCAGCATTTT. This encodes CATTDRGYIQPQHF.